This TCR beta chain stems from a study of regulatory T cells in long-lasting Graves disease. Libraries of TCR beta came from iRepertoire HTBI primers plus Arm-PCR of CDR3 regions. TCRdb reanalysed the multiplex PCR reads using MiXCR and keeps one entry per CDR3 protein. The table lists a few hundred thousand distinct CDR3 sequences, 12% of them singletons. The time point was: newly diagnosed GD, antithyroid drugs for less than 3 months. The authors made the TCR library using RNA they extracted from PBMCs. The CDR3 extends over 14 amino acids. Looked up from germline, CDR1 is MNHEY and CDR2 is SVGEGT. Trimming at V came to 4 bases and at J to 2 bases, leaving 4 bases not matched to a gene. This clonotype was counted a few times. The data also belong to a second study, concerning T cells in Graves' hyperthyroidism and ophthalmopathy.

Source: peripheral blood mononuclear cells (PBMCs), taken at new diagnosis, from a patient treated with antithyroid drugs. The clonotype originates from a woman aged 18-29 years with Graves disease. The rearrangement joins TRBV6-2 or TRBV6-3 to TRBJ1-2, with TRBD1 identical over 7 bases. The CDR3 nucleotides read TGTGCCAGCAGTTTAGACAGGGAGAACTATGGCTACACCTTC. Amino acids: CASSLDRENYGYTF.